Below, one T cell receptor beta chain is given with its context. These data come from a study of early T cells in non-severe SARS-CoV-2 infection. In the study overall: The chains were unpaired, and the sequenced material was bulk RNA from unsorted whole blood.

Trimming removed 6 bases from V and 5 bases from J, with 13 bases in between. Germline-derived CDR1 and CDR2 are SQVTM and ANQGSEA. The CDR3 spans 12 residues. Using its own MiXCR run on the 5' RACE reads, TCRdb lists one record per CDR3 protein. This table has under 90,000 distinct CDR3 sequences, 12% to 15% appearing once. The receptor's source is an adult who was a healthcare worker with PCR-confirmed SARS-CoV-2 infection or an uninfected control (not recorded which). This chain links TRBV29-1 with TRBJ1-1, with D possibly TRBD1 on 6 matching bases. Sequencing was done on a sample of whole blood. CDR3 loop: CSVKQGGTEAFF. The CDR3 coding sequence is TGCAGCGTGAAACAGGGCGGGACTGAAGCTTTCTTT.